What follows are 2 T cell receptor beta chains derived from one specimen sequenced in a study of shared clonotypes between healthy human individuals. The table came from immunoSEQ multiplex PCR; TCRdb's copy has only in-frame clones and leaves some out. The table lists about 490,000 clones, 65% to 80% of them singletons, with over 9.5% in the top ten. Source material: PBMCs. These receptors came from a woman in her 40s in good health. Some clones in this sample may be carry-over from other donors' samples.

Only one count was recorded for this clone. A read error is likely here: a far larger clone is one base away. Here the CDR3 DNA reads TGTGCCAGCAGCTATGGGGCAGGGGGCCGGGGCTACACCTTC. Its translation: CASSYGAGGRGYTF. The chain links TRBV7-2 to TRBJ1-2, with 8 bases aligning to TRBD1. With V trimmed by 4 bases and J by 8 bases, 9 bases remained unmatched. Germline CDR1 reads SGHTA; CDR2 reads FQGNSA. The CDR3 spans 14 residues.

The chain combines TRBV5-1 with TRBJ2-1, with 14 bases identical to TRBD2. This CDR3 spans 15 amino acids. Germline CDR1 SGHRS, CDR2 YFSETQ. After removal of 4 bases from V and 7 bases from J, the junction contained 4 bases not matched to a gene. The CDR3 region has the DNA TGCGCCAGCAGCACCGGACTAGCGGGAGGAAATGAGCAGTTCTTC. Translating it yields CASSTGLAGGNEQFF. Full variable domain (remainder filled in from reference TRBV5-1 and TRBJ2-1): KAGVTQTPRYLIKTRGQQVTLSCSPISGHRSVSWYQQTPGQGLQFLFEYFSETQRNKGNFPGRFSGRQFSNSRSEMNVSTLELGDSALYLCASSTGLAGGNEQFFGPGTRLTVL.